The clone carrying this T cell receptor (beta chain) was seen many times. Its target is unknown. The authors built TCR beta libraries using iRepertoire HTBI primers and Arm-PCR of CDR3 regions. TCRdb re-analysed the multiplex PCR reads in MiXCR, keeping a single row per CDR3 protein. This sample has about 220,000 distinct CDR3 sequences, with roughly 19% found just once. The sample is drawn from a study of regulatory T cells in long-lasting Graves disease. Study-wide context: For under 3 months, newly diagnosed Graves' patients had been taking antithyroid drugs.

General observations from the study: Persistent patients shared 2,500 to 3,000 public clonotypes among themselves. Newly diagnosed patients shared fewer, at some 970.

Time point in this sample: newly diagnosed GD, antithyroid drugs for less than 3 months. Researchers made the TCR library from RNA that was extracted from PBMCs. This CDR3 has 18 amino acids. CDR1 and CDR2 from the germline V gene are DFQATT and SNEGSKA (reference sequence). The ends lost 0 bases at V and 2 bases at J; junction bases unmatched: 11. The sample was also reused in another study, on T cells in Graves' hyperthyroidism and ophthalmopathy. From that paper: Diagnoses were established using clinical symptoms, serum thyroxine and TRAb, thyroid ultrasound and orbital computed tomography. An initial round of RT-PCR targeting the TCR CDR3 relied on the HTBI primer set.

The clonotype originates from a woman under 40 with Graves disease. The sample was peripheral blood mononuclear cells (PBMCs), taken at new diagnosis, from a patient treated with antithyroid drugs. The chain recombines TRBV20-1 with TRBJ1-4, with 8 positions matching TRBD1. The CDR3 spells CSARDPGQGISTNEKLFF. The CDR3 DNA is TGCAGTGCTAGAGATCCCGGACAGGGTATCAGTACTAATGAAAAACTGTTTTTT.